The clone carrying this TCR beta chain was found a few times. Its antigen is unidentified. Germline CDR1 MNHEY, CDR2 SVGAGI. The CDR3 has 13 amino acids. V was trimmed by 5 bases and J by 1 base, leaving 8 bases between them. This entry belongs to a study of OX40 agonist ivuxolimab in advanced cancers. This table comes from immunoSEQ multiplex PCR, and its TCRdb copy is limited to in-frame clones, with some not included. This repertoire shows tens of thousands of clones, roughly 90% found once; its top ten account for approximately 25%. Study-wide findings and caveats: Undetermined was the antigen specificity of the expanded peripheral T cells. Nonresponders, in some cases, also had low normalized T-cell clonal expansion.

This TCR derives from an adult with an advanced solid tumor such as melanoma, head and neck, liver or kidney cancer. The rearrangement links TRBV6-5 to TRBJ1-1; no firm D call. The sequencing used CD4+ or CD8+ T cells sorted from blood, collected in a trial of the OX40 agonist ivuxolimab. The CDR3 protein is CASSETENTEAFF. CDR3 nucleotide sequence: TGTGCCAGCAGTGAAACCGAGAACACTGAAGCTTTCTTT.